Listed here are 7 T cell receptor beta chains from one sample, sequenced in a study of blood T cell repertoires in COVID-19 (dated by TCRdb to 2020 to 2022). The library was made by the immunoSEQ multiplex PCR assay. In TCRdb, the immuneACCESS table is reduced to in-frame sequences with V and J assigned. These tables do not hold every clone; where another copy was compared, an unresolved V gene accounts for under half, and the others remain unexplained. The sample table lists a few hundred thousand clones, over 75% of them with a count of one. The ten largest clones represent roughly 10% of the sample. Sequencing input: PBMCs or T cells enriched from blood (not recorded which). These receptors were obtained from a woman aged 18-35 years who had recovered from COVID-19.

J is TRBJ1-2 and V is TRBV10-3, with 10 positions matching TRBD1. The CDR3 is made up of 13 amino acids. Germline CDR1 reads ENHRY; CDR2 reads SYGVKD. Trimming removed 5 bases from V and 5 bases from J; junction bases left unmatched: 2. The CDR3, as DNA: TGTGCCATCAGTCCGGGACAGGGGTATGGCTACACCTTC. Amino acid sequence: CAISPGQGYGYTF.

J is TRBJ2-5 and V is TRBV25-1; TRBD2 is a possible D gene (6 bases). Germline CDR1 reads MGHDK; CDR2 reads SYGVNS. Trimming shortened V by 4 bases and J by 5 bases, and 20 bases separated the two germline ends. The CDR3 is 16 residues long. CDR3 coding DNA: TGTGCCAGCAGTGCCTGGGGCGGGGTTGAGAAGGAGACCCAGTACTTC. Translated, it gives CASSAWGGVEKETQYF.

The J gene is TRBJ2-5, the V gene TRBV5-1; D is unclear. CDR1 and CDR2 from the germline V gene are SGHRS and YFSETQ. V was pared by 0 bases and J by 1 base, with 16 bases between. This CDR3 spans 17 amino acids. The CDR3 protein is CASSLGDNEPTQETQYF. CDR3 DNA: TGCGCCAGCAGCTTGGGAGACAACGAGCCTACCCAAGAGACCCAGTACTTC.

The chain has TRBV3-1 (or the pseudogene TRBV3-2) and TRBJ1-4; D unclear. From germline, CDR1 is LGHDT and CDR2 YNNKEL (reference sequence). V was trimmed by 3 bases and J by 7 bases, leaving 12 bases between them. The CDR3 loop spans 14 amino acids. CDR3 loop: CASSQRGFGEKLFF. The CDR3 nucleotides are TGTGCCAGCAGCCAGAGAGGGTTTGGTGAAAAACTGTTTTTT.

This chain links TRBV10-3 with TRBJ1-6, with TRBD1 matching over 9 bases. This CDR3 spans 14 amino acids. V lost 8 bases, J lost 7 bases, and 6 bases stayed unmatched. Germline V gives CDR1 ENHRY, CDR2 SYGVKD. For the CDR3, the DNA is TGTGCCATCTCCGGGACAGGGAGGAATTCACCCCTCCACTTT. Residues: CAISGTGRNSPLHF.

This sequence joins TRBV9 and TRBJ1-2; D possibly corresponds to TRBD1 (6 bases). This CDR3 is 18 amino acids long. Germline V CDR1 and CDR2: SGDLS, YYNGEE. The V end was cut by 7 bases, the J end by 3 bases, with 28 bases between. The DNA of the CDR3 is TGTGCCAGCGGGGACGAAACAGGGCCACCAAGGGCTGACTATGGCTACACCTTC. Protein sequence: CASGDETGPPRADYGYTF.

V is TRBV27 and J is TRBJ1-2, with 7 nucleotides matching TRBD1. CDR1 is MNHEY, CDR2 SMNVEV, per germline (reference sequence). Trimming took 10 bases from V and 3 from J; bases not matched to a gene: 8. The CDR3 totals 13 residues. The CDR3 DNA reads TGTGCCACGCGGGACAGCCTCGACTATGGCTACACCTTC. Protein product: CATRDSLDYGYTF.